Below are 8 T cell receptor beta chains sequenced from a single sample in a study of blood T cell repertoires in COVID-19. The data were produced by immunoSEQ multiplex PCR, yet TCRdb's version contains in-frame clones alone and is incomplete. The sample holds some 260,000 clones, 88% seen once. Sequencing was carried out using peripheral blood. The receptors stem from a woman in her 30s with COVID-19, enrolled during active disease.

The chain joins TRBV6-5 to TRBJ2-3; D gene unclear. V lost 7 bases and J lost 6, with 8 bases in between. This CDR3 spans 11 amino acids. The germline CDR1 and CDR2 sequences are MNHEY and SVGAGI. Here the CDR3 DNA reads TGTGCCAGCAAGATCTACGATACGCAGTATTTT. Translated, it gives CASKIYDTQYF.

This chain uses TRBV11-3 with TRBJ1-2; 9 bases map to TRBD1. V shed 5 bases, J shed 7 bases, and the junction held 17 bases outside the gene matches. Germline V lookup: CDR1 SGHNT, CDR2 YENEEA. The CDR3 totals 17 residues. The CDR3 loop reads CASSEILGQGGPSGYTF. The DNA for the CDR3 is TGTGCCAGCAGCGAGATTCTGGGACAGGGAGGGCCTAGTGGCTACACCTTC.

This rearrangement joins TRBV5-1 to TRBJ1-2; 8 bases map to TRBD1. The CDR3 is made up of 12 amino acids. With V trimmed by 6 bases and J by 6 bases, 4 bases remained unmatched. CDR1 is SGHRS, CDR2 YFSETQ, per germline. The CDR3 sequence is CASTKTGDGYTF. The CDR3 DNA reads as TGCGCCAGCACCAAGACAGGGGATGGCTACACCTTC. Looking up the rest from reference TRBV5-1 and TRBJ1-2 gives the full variable domain: KAGVTQTPRYLIKTRGQQVTLSCSPISGHRSVSWYQQTPGQGLQFLFEYFSETQRNKGNFPGRFSGRQFSNSRSEMNVSTLELGDSALYLCASTKTGDGYTFGSGTRLTVV.

This chain uses TRBV27 with TRBJ1-1; 10 bases fit TRBD1. V dropped 6 bases and J dropped 2; count of bases not matched to a gene: 6. Germline V gene lookup returns CDR1 MNHEY and CDR2 SMNVEV (reference sequence). The CDR3 runs 15 residues. This CDR3 is CASSDRDRGNTEAFF. For the CDR3, the DNA is TGTGCCAGCAGCGACAGGGACAGGGGAAACACTGAAGCTTTCTTT.

The chain uses TRBV7-2 and TRBJ1-1, with 10 bases lining up with TRBD1. The V segment lost 1 base and the J segment 1 base; nucleotides outside the gene matches: 6. Germline V gene lookup returns CDR1 SGHTA and CDR2 FQGNSA. CDR3 length: 17 residues. CDR3 sequence reads: CASSLGQGQGRNTEAFF. In nucleotides, the CDR3 is TGTGCCAGCAGCTTAGGCCAGGGACAGGGGCGGAACACTGAAGCTTTCTTT.

The chain is built from TRBV5-6 and TRBJ2-7, with 9 positions matching TRBD1. In germline, CDR1 is SGHDT, CDR2 YYEEEE. The CDR3 contains 16 residues. The trim removed 4 bases at V and 3 bases at J, leaving 11 bases unmatched. CDR3 DNA sequence: TGTGCCAGCAGCCCCCAAGGGACAGGGAACTTCTACGAGCAGTACTTC. Translating it yields CASSPQGTGNFYEQYF.

The rearrangement joins TRBV28 to TRBJ1-4; 8 bases agree with TRBD1. CDR3 size: 16 residues. Germline loops: CDR1 MDHEN, CDR2 SYDVKM. The junction had 11 bases not matched to a gene; V was cut back by 7 bases and J by 4 bases. The CDR3: CASTPIRGQRNEKLFF. For the CDR3, the DNA is TGTGCCAGCACCCCGATCAGGGGGCAACGTAATGAAAAACTGTTTTTT.

This chain links TRBV2 with TRBJ2-1; tentatively, D is TRBD1 (6 bases). Looked up from germline, CDR1 is SNHLY and CDR2 is FYNNEI. V lost 6 bases and J 5 bases, leaving 11 bases between the germline ends. This CDR3 has 13 amino acids. Here the CDR3 DNA reads TGTGCCAGCAGCATCGGACAGAACAATGAGCAGTTCTTC. Translating gives CASSIGQNNEQFF.